One T cell receptor beta chain is described in this entry. Participants reported their clinical history, and cohort assignment relied on those reports. The data stem from a study of blood T cell repertoires in COVID-19. Per the authors' pipeline: Amplification of reference gene primers was used by the study to estimate nucleated cell counts. Libraries were prepared by immunoSEQ multiplex PCR; TCRdb keeps only in-frame clonotypes and omits some of them. V and J calls and clone size are copied from that table; D and trimming were computed from the DNA. In the table there are 350,000 to 450,000 clones, roughly 87% of which are singletons. Source material: PBMCs or T cells enriched from blood (not recorded which). The TCR comes from a woman aged 45-59 years who had recovered from COVID-19.

CDR3 nucleotides: TGTGCCAGCAGTTCCGGGACTCTTAACTATGGCTACACCTTC. It codes for CASSSGTLNYGYTF. The chain carries TRBV6-2 or TRBV6-3 and TRBJ1-2, with a weak D call TRBD1 (5 bases). V was shortened by 4 bases and J by 1 base, with 10 bases between the two germline ends. The V gene's germline CDR1 is MNHEY and CDR2 SVGEGT. The CDR3 is 14 residues long.